Detailed here is one T cell receptor (beta chain). V gave up 4 bases and J gave up 2 bases, with 14 bases separating them. Germline V gene sequence: CDR1 SGHRS, CDR2 YFSETQ. CDR3 length: 15 amino acids. This sample stems from a study of blood T cell repertoires in COVID-19. Study-level background: PBMCs, B-cell-depleted T cells, or T cells were the source of the cDNA or gDNA that made up the material.

Per the original methods: Quantification of nucleated cells was approximated via reference gene primer amplification. Only in-frame clones appear in the TCRdb table, and some are missing; sequencing was by immunoSEQ multiplex PCR. V and J calls and clone size follow that table, whereas D and trimming were derived from the DNA. This table holds 60,000 or so clones, under 90% found once. The sequenced sample consisted of peripheral blood. J is TRBJ2-3 and V is TRBV5-1; the D gene is possibly TRBD1 (6 bases). The sequence derives from a woman older than 75 with acute or convalescent COVID-19. CDR3 loop: CASSMGQANTDTQYF. In nucleotides, the CDR3 is TGCGCCAGCAGCATGGGACAAGCCAACACAGATACGCAGTATTTT.